This T cell receptor (beta chain) was recovered during a study of T cells in Graves' hyperthyroidism and ophthalmopathy. Overall study context: Prior to any treatment, at the point of initial diagnosis, peripheral blood was collected.

The CDR3 is 16 amino acids. Trimming at V came to 0 bases and at J to 9 bases, leaving 11 bases not matched to a gene. CDR1 and CDR2 (germline): ENHRY, SYGVKD. This clonotype appeared a single time. Antigen: not known. Study-wide results and caveats: Ophthalmopathy was model-predicted a median roughly 6.3 months pre-onset.

The TCR beta CDR3 regions underwent amplification using RNA transcripts as the source. In the first-round RT-PCR of the TCR CDR3, the HTBI primer set was used. Via MiXCR, TCRdb re-called the multiplex PCR reads, giving one row per CDR3 protein. The table records about 460,000 distinct CDR3 sequences, approximately 23% of them present only once. Exclusion of a patient resulted from uncontrolled infection, other autoimmune disease, pregnancy or lactation. The sequencing input was blood. This sequence joins TRBV10-3 and TRBJ2-4, with 7 bases matching TRBD1. The receptor was isolated from an older woman with Graves' ophthalmopathy. In DNA form, the CDR3 reads TGTGCCATCAGTGAGTCATATGGGAACAGGGGAGCCATTCAGTACTTC. This codes for CAISESYGNRGAIQYF.